This TCR beta chain was recovered during a study of T-cell memory formation after mild COVID-19. Study-wide background: The two donors had largely donor-specific TCR clusters.

5'RACE primed at constant segments yielded TCR alpha and TCR beta cDNA libraries bearing sample barcodes and UMIs. A single record per CDR3 protein comes from TCRdb applying MiXCR to the 5' RACE reads. The table records about 40,000 distinct CDR3 sequences, 6.1% of them present only once. Many counts were recorded for this clonotype. Germline values: CDR1 KGHSH, CDR2 LQKENI. The trim removed 5 bases at V and 2 bases at J, leaving 4 bases unmatched. The CDR3 covers 15 residues. This TCR came from an adult who had mild COVID-19 (a few samples of this study predate the infection). Cell type and time point are not known. The material sequenced was PBMCs or a T cell subset sorted from them (not recorded which). The V gene is TRBV18, the J gene TRBJ2-2, with 8 nucleotides matching TRBD2. In nucleotides, the CDR3 is TGTGCCAGCTCAGTACTAGCGGAAAACACCGGGGAGCTGTTTTTT. Amino acids: CASSVLAENTGELFF.